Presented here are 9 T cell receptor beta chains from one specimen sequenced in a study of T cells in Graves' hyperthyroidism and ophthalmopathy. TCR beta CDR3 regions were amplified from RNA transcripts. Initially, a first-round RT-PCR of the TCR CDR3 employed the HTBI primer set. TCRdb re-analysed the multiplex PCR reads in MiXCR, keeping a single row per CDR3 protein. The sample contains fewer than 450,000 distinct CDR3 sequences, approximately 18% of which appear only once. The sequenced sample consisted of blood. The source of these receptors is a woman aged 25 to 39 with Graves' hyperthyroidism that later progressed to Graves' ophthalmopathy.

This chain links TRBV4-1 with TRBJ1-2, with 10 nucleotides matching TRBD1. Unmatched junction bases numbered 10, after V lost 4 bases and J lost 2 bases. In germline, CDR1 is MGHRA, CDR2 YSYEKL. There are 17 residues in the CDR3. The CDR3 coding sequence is TGCGCCAGCAGCCCCGATATATCGACAGGGGGCAACTATGGCTACACCTTC. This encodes CASSPDISTGGNYGYTF.

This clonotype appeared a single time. The CDR3 sequence is CASSPSLREASYNEQFF. The CDR3 coding sequence is TGTGCCAGCAGCCCCTCCTTGCGGGAGGCCTCCTACAATGAGCAGTTCTTC. This chain joins TRBV11-2 and TRBJ2-1, with 8 bases lining up with TRBD2. After removal of 5 bases from V and 0 bases from J, the junction contained 9 bases not matched to a gene. The germline V gene encodes CDR1 SGHAT and CDR2 FQNNGV. There are 17 residues in the CDR3.

The CDR3, as DNA: TGTGCCAGTAGTATCAGGGCTGGGGATACGCAGTATTTT. This translates into CASSIRAGDTQYF. The chain uses TRBV19 and TRBJ2-3; possibly TRBD1 for D (5 bases). Per the germline V gene, CDR1 is LNHDA and CDR2 is SQIVND (reference sequence). Deletions cut 3 bases from V and 6 bases from J, with 10 bases between. The CDR3 extends over 13 amino acids.

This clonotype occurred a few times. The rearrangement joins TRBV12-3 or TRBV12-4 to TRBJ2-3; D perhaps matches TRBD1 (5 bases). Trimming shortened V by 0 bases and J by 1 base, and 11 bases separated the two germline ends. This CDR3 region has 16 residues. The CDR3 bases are TGTGCCAGCAGTTTAGCCGTAATAGGGGGCACAGATACGCAGTATTTT. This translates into CASSLAVIGGTDTQYF.

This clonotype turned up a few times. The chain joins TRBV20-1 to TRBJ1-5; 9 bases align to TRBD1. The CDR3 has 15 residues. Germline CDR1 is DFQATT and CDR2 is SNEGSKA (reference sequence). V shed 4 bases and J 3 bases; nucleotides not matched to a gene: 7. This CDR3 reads CSAKPGQGINQPQHF. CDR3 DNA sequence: TGCAGTGCTAAACCGGGACAGGGAATCAATCAGCCCCAGCATTTT.

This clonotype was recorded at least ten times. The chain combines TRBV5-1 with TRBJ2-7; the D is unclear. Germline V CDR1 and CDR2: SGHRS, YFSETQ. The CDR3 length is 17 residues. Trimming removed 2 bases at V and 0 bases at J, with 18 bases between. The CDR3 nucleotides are TGCGCCAGCAGCTTCGAAGATCCGAAAATATACTCCTACGAGCAGTACTTC. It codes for CASSFEDPKIYSYEQYF.

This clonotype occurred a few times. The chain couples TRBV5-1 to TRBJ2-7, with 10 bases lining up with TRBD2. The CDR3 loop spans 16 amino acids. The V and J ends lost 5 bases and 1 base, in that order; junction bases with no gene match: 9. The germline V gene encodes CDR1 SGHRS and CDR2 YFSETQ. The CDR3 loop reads CASSPLAGTPSYEQYF. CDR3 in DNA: TGCGCCAGCAGTCCACTAGCGGGAACTCCATCCTACGAGCAGTACTTC.

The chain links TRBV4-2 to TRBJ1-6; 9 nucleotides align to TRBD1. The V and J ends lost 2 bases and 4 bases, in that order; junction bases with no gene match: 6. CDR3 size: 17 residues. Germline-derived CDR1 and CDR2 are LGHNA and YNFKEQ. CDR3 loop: CASSQRGTGTYNSPLHF. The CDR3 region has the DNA TGTGCCAGCAGCCAAAGAGGGACAGGGACATATAATTCACCCCTCCACTTT.

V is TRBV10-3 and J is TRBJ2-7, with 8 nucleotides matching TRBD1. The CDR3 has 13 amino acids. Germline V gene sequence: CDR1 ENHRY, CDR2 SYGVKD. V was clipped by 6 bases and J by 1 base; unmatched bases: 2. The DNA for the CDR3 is TGTGCCATCAGGACAGGGGAATCCTACGAGCAGTACTTC. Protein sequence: CAIRTGESYEQYF.